Following are 29 T cell receptor beta chains from one sample sequenced in a study of PD-1 blockade in classical Hodgkin lymphoma. Time point denoted: newly diagnosed, previously untreated cHL patient sample. With magnetic negative selection, CD4+ T cells were purified from PBMCs that had been thawed. TCRdb's table, derived via immunoSEQ multiplex PCR, lists solely in-frame clones and lacks some. The profile shows more than 25,000 clones, roughly 90% of them singletons. Material for sequencing was CD4+ T cells from blood. The source of these receptors is a human donor with classical Hodgkin lymphoma.

The chain couples TRBV18 to TRBJ1-1, with D possibly matching TRBD1 (6 bases). The CDR3 consists of 14 residues. Trimming cost V 3 bases and J 4 bases, with 12 bases left between them. In germline, CDR1 is KGHSH, CDR2 LQKENI. In nucleotides, the CDR3 is TGTGCCAGCTCACCTAGGGGGGACGCCACTGAAGCTTTCTTT. Amino acids: CASSPRGDATEAFF.

The sample holds one count of this clone. The chain carries TRBV28 and TRBJ1-3; 7 bases match TRBD1. Germline V gives CDR1 MDHEN, CDR2 SYDVKM. V lost 2 bases to trimming and J lost 0 bases; unmatched junction nucleotides: 1. This CDR3 contains 15 residues. The CDR3 DNA is TGTGCCAGCAGTTTAGGGACAGCCTCTGGAAACACCATATATTTT. This codes for CASSLGTASGNTIYF.

This chain joins TRBV11-2 and TRBJ2-3, with TRBD2 identical over 12 bases. From germline, CDR1 is SGHAT and CDR2 FQNNGV. Trimming took 5 bases from V and 3 from J; bases not matched to a gene: 6. The CDR3 length is 16 residues. The CDR3 DNA is TGTGCCAGCAGCCCCAGACTAGCGGGGGCGACAGATACGCAGTATTTT. Amino acid sequence: CASSPRLAGATDTQYF.

The V and J genes are TRBV9 and TRBJ2-7; 10 bases line up with TRBD2. The germline V gene encodes CDR1 SGDLS and CDR2 YYNGEE. Losses at the gene ends were 3 bases for V and 6 bases for J; bases not matched to a gene: 6. The CDR3 length is 14 residues. CDR3 DNA sequence: TGTGCCAGCAGCGCTCGGACTAGCGGTGGCGAGCAGTACTTC. It translates to CASSARTSGGEQYF.

This sequence joins TRBV7-2 and TRBJ2-6, with a weak D call TRBD2 (5 bases). Trimming pared 0 bases from V and 4 bases from J, leaving 19 bases between. CDR1 SGHTA and CDR2 FQGNSA come from the germline V gene. The CDR3 sequence is 19 residues long. CDR3 in amino acids: CASSLARFEGRSGANVLTF. CDR3 coding DNA: TGTGCCAGCAGCTTAGCGCGGTTCGAGGGAAGGTCGGGGGCCAACGTCCTGACTTTC.

This chain links TRBV5-1 with TRBJ2-5, with TRBD2 as a possible D gene (5 bases). V was clipped by 4 bases and J by 5 bases, with 21 bases between them. The CDR3 is 16 amino acids. Per the germline V gene, CDR1 is SGHRS and CDR2 is YFSETQ. The CDR3 is CASSPGSRGWFETQYF. In DNA form, the CDR3 reads TGCGCCAGCAGCCCCGGAAGTCGGGGATGGTTTGAGACCCAGTACTTC.

The genes are TRBV5-8 and TRBJ2-5; 14 bases align to TRBD2. From germline, CDR1 is SGHTS and CDR2 YDEGEE. CDR3 size: 15 residues. V dropped 4 bases and J dropped 5; count of bases not matched to a gene: 4. CDR3 amino acids: CASSPGLAGEETQYF. The CDR3 DNA sequence: TGTGCCAGCAGCCCGGGACTAGCGGGAGAGGAGACCCAGTACTTC.

V is TRBV6-1 and J is TRBJ1-1, with unresolved D. This CDR3 has 13 residues. V lost 6 bases and J lost 2, with 10 bases in between. Germline V CDR1 and CDR2: MNHNS, SASEGT. The CDR3: CASRLSYNTEAFF. The CDR3 DNA reads as TGTGCCAGCAGGCTTAGTTATAACACTGAAGCTTTCTTT.

The rearrangement links TRBV6-4 to TRBJ2-7; 10 positions match TRBD2. The CDR3 has 16 amino acids. The trim removed 2 bases at V and 4 bases at J, leaving 8 bases unmatched. Germline-derived CDR1 and CDR2 are MRHNA and SNTAGT. In DNA, the CDR3 is TGTGCCAGCAGTGACCCTTCTAGCGGGAGTAGTTACGAGCAGTACTTC. Amino acids: CASSDPSSGSSYEQYF.

The CDR3 sequence: CASSRAGVEAFF. The CDR3, as DNA: TGTGCCAGCTCCCGGGCCGGCGTTGAAGCTTTCTTT. This rearrangement joins TRBV2 to TRBJ1-1; D is ambiguous. V lost 8 bases to trimming and J lost 7 bases, with 14 bases between them. Germline lookup yields CDR1 SNHLY and CDR2 FYNNEI. The CDR3 has 12 residues.

This sequence joins TRBV7-9 and TRBJ2-7, with 11 bases matching TRBD2. The trim removed 3 bases at V and 1 base at J, leaving 2 bases unmatched. The germline CDR1 and CDR2 sequences are SEHNR and FQNEAQ (reference sequence). The CDR3 totals 15 residues. The DNA of the CDR3 is TGTGCCAGCAGCTTTAGCGGGAGGGGATCCTACGAGCAGTACTTC. Protein: CASSFSGRGSYEQYF.

The chain employs TRBV19 and TRBJ2-7, with D unclear. V was trimmed by 0 bases and J by 2 bases, leaving 11 bases between them. Germline V gene sequence: CDR1 LNHDA, CDR2 SQIVND (reference sequence). The CDR3 loop spans 15 amino acids. CDR3 protein: CASSIDGSGAYEQYF. CDR3 DNA: TGTGCCAGTAGTATAGATGGCAGTGGAGCCTACGAGCAGTACTTC.

The chain couples TRBV11-2 to TRBJ2-5; D is possibly TRBD2 (6 bases). Germline V lookup: CDR1 SGHAT, CDR2 FQNNGV. Trimming stripped 6 bases from V and 2 bases from J, with 13 bases between. The CDR3 extends over 14 amino acids. The CDR3: CASRRSGTQETQYF. CDR3 nucleotides: TGTGCCAGCAGACGATCGGGGACTCAAGAGACCCAGTACTTC. The full variable domain, rest sourced from reference TRBV11-2 and TRBJ2-5, is EAGVAQSPRYKIIEKRQSVAFWCNPISGHATLYWYQQILGQGPKLLIQFQNNGVVDDSQLPKDRFSAERLKGVDSTLKIQPAKLEDSAVYLCASRRSGTQETQYFGPGTRLLVL.

The chain combines TRBV9 with TRBJ1-1, with D hard to call. Germline lookup yields CDR1 SGDLS and CDR2 YYNGEE. Trimming shortened V by 4 bases and J by 4 bases, and 11 bases separated the two germline ends. The CDR3 loop spans 13 amino acids. The CDR3 spells CASSTHGSTEAFF. The CDR3 nucleotides are TGTGCCAGCAGCACACACGGCAGCACTGAAGCTTTCTTT.

This chain connects TRBV6-4 to TRBJ1-2; 9 bases agree with TRBD1. Per the germline V gene, CDR1 is MRHNA and CDR2 is SNTAGT. This CDR3 has 14 amino acids. V lost 6 bases, J lost 7 bases, and 9 bases stayed unmatched. The CDR3 sequence is CASRTGTGSAGYTF. DNA for the CDR3: TGTGCCAGCAGAACCGGGACAGGGAGTGCTGGCTACACCTTC.

On this clone itself: The junction does not match germline at one end; this may be a read error. The genes are TRBV4-1 and TRBJ2-3; the match to TRBD1 covers 8 bases. CDR3 size: 15 residues. Germline V gene data show CDR1 as MGHRA and CDR2 as YSYEKL. CDR3 nucleotides: TGCGCCAGCAACCAACAGGGGGTAGGCACAGATACGCAGTATTTT. Translation gives CASNQQGVGTDTQYF.

The V and J genes are TRBV28 and TRBJ2-1; D unresolved. Germline CDR1 MDHEN, CDR2 SYDVKM. With 6 bases removed from V and 0 bases from J, the gap between germline ends came to 6 bases. This CDR3 has 13 amino acids. CDR3 loop: CASRDDSYNEQFF. The CDR3 bases are TGTGCCAGCAGGGACGACTCCTACAATGAGCAGTTCTTC.

The CDR3 sequence is CASRPTGRETQYF. The CDR3 DNA follows: TGTGCCAGCAGGCCCACAGGGAGGGAGACCCAGTACTTC. J is TRBJ2-5 and V is TRBV6-5; the D call may be TRBD1 or TRBD2 (6 bases each). The CDR3 consists of 13 residues. Germline CDR1 MNHEY, CDR2 SVGAGI. V gave up 6 bases and J gave up 5 bases, with 13 bases separating them.

This chain connects TRBV25-1 to TRBJ2-1; TRBD1 aligns across 8 bases. CDR1 is MGHDK and CDR2 is SYGVNS in the germline V gene. Trimming cost V 6 bases and J 2 bases; bases outside gene matches: 9. The length of the CDR3 is 16 residues. This CDR3 is CASRGDRDRTYNEQFF. The CDR3 bases are TGTGCCAGCAGAGGAGACCGGGACAGGACCTACAATGAGCAGTTCTTC. The complete variable domain, with remaining parts taken from reference TRBV25-1 and TRBJ2-1, reads EADIYQTPRYLVIGTGKKITLECSQTMGHDKMYWYQQDPGMELHLIHYSYGVNSTEKGDLSSESTVSRIRTEHFPLTLESARPSHTSQYLCASRGDRDRTYNEQFFGPGTRLTVL.

The V gene is TRBV19, the J gene TRBJ2-3, with no clear D. The germline gives CDR1 LNHDA, CDR2 SQIVND (reference sequence). There are 13 residues in the CDR3. Trimming took 1 base from V and 6 from J, leaving 8 bases between them. The CDR3 spells CASSIGIRDTQYF. CDR3 nucleotides: TGTGCCAGTAGTATAGGAATTAGGGATACGCAGTATTTT.

CDR3 DNA sequence: TGTGCCAGCAGCCCCGGACAGGCGGGGCAAAACATTCAGTACTTC. Translated, it gives CASSPGQAGQNIQYF. V is TRBV11-3 and J is TRBJ2-4, with D perhaps matching TRBD1 (7 bases). CDR3 size: 15 residues. V was trimmed by 5 bases and J by 5 bases, leaving 16 bases between them. The germline gives CDR1 SGHNT, CDR2 YENEEA.

This clone was found once. This chain links TRBV11-2 with TRBJ2-5, with D possibly being TRBD2 (5 bases). The CDR3 spans 14 residues. Between the trimmed V and J ends, which lost 0 bases and 11 bases, there was a span of 16 bases. Germline values: CDR1 SGHAT, CDR2 FQNNGV. The CDR3 coding sequence is TGTGCCAGCAGCTTAGAATCTCCCAGCGGTGGGCAGTACTTC. Translating gives CASSLESPSGGQYF.

The rearrangement uses TRBV10-2 and TRBJ1-3; D is ambiguous. V was trimmed by 4 bases and J by 4 bases, leaving 5 bases between them. CDR3 length: 12 amino acids. Germline V gene sequence: CDR1 WSHSY, CDR2 SAAADI. The CDR3 is CASSVPGNTIYF. The CDR3 region has the DNA TGCGCCAGCAGTGTACCCGGAAACACCATATATTTT.

This sequence joins TRBV28 and TRBJ2-2, with D hard to call. V was trimmed by 6 bases and J by 4 bases, leaving 6 bases between them. CDR3 length: 12 residues. The germline CDR1 and CDR2 sequences are MDHEN and SYDVKM. This CDR3 is CASRELTGELFF. CDR3 coding DNA: TGTGCCAGCAGGGAACTCACCGGGGAGCTGTTTTTT.

This clone occurred once. The chain couples TRBV5-1 to TRBJ2-3; tentatively, D is TRBD2 (6 bases). V dropped 4 bases and J dropped 6 bases, with 18 bases sitting between them. Germline V CDR1 and CDR2: SGHRS, YFSETQ. CDR3 length equals 15 residues. CDR3 protein: CASSPGEVDTDTQYF. The CDR3 nucleotides read TGCGCCAGCAGCCCTGGGGAGGTCGACACCGATACGCAGTATTTT.

This chain links TRBV5-1 with TRBJ2-5; 16 bases are a match to TRBD2. Germline-derived CDR1 and CDR2 are SGHRS and YFSETQ. After removal of 4 bases from V and 2 bases from J, the junction contained 8 bases not matched to a gene. The CDR3 loop spans 18 amino acids. CDR3 DNA sequence: TGCGCCAGCAGCACTATCCCGGGACTAGCGGGAGGGCAAGAGACCCAGTACTTC. This gives the protein CASSTIPGLAGGQETQYF.

This sequence joins TRBV5-4 and TRBJ2-1, with D hard to call. V was cut by 5 bases and J by 9 bases, with 15 bases left in between. This CDR3 contains 13 residues. CDR1 and CDR2 from the germline V gene are SGHNT and YYREEE (reference sequence). In DNA form, the CDR3 reads TGTGCCAGCAGTTCCGACGGGCGCCGTGAGCAGTTCTTC. Translating gives CASSSDGRREQFF.

The gene calls are TRBV28 and TRBJ2-7; TRBD1 might be the D (6 bases). The CDR3 is 12 residues long. Germline assignment: CDR1 MDHEN and CDR2 SYDVKM. Trimming removed 0 bases from V and 9 bases from J, with 9 bases in between. The CDR3 loop is CASSLWGDMQYF. Here the CDR3 DNA reads TGTGCCAGCAGTTTATGGGGGGACATGCAGTACTTC.

This clone has a handful of counts. V usage is TRBV5-6 and J usage is TRBJ2-5, with D unresolved. Germline V gene lookup returns CDR1 SGHDT and CDR2 YYEEEE. Trimming pared 2 bases from V and 2 bases from J, leaving 7 bases between. The length of the CDR3 is 13 residues. The CDR3 protein is CASSFGFQETQYF. CDR3 coding DNA: TGTGCCAGCAGCTTCGGGTTTCAAGAGACCCAGTACTTC.